This is a list of T cell receptor beta chains from one sample in a study of blood T cell repertoires in COVID-19. The repertoire was sequenced with immunoSEQ multiplex PCR; TCRdb's copy has only in-frame clones and lacks some. The sample includes fewer than 90,000 clones, roughly 80% of them seen just once. The sample taken for sequencing was peripheral blood. These receptors were taken from a human donor in a cohort sampled during active COVID-19. CDR3s include the opening cysteine and the closing phenylalanine or tryptophan. The order of the fields is J gene, V gene, D gene, clone size, CDR3 DNA, CDR3 protein. A D gene is named only where the DNA matches it firmly. The size field is filled for only some rows; it gives once, few, many or a size class.

J: TRBJ1-2
V: TRBV12-3/TRBV12-4
D: .
size: .
DNA: TGTGCCAGCAGTTTCCAGAACTATGGCTACACCTTC
CDR3: CASSFQNYGYTF

J: TRBJ2-3
V: TRBV23-1
D: .
size: .
DNA: TGCGCCAGCAGTCGTACTTTCGGCAGGGGACCCACAGATACGCAGTATTTT
CDR3: CASSRTFGRGPTDTQYF

J: TRBJ2-1
V: TRBV5-4
D: TRBD2
size: once
DNA: TGTGCCGGATCCGGGGGGGCAGCCTACAATGAGCAGTTCTTC
CDR3: CAGSGGAAYNEQFF

J: TRBJ2-7
V: TRBV27
D: TRBD1
size: .
DNA: TGTGCCAGCAAGGGACAGGGGAACACCTACGAGCAGTACTTC
CDR3: CASKGQGNTYEQYF

J: TRBJ2-7
V: TRBV5-1
D: .
size: .
DNA: TGCGCCAGCAGTACAGGGTCCTCCTACGAGCAGTACTTC
CDR3: CASSTGSSYEQYF

J: TRBJ2-7
V: TRBV3-1/TRBV3-2
D: TRBD2
size: few
DNA: TGTGCCAGCAGCAGGACTAGCGGGAGGTACGAGCAGTACTTC
CDR3: CASSRTSGRYEQYF

J: TRBJ1-4
V: TRBV2
D: TRBD1
size: .
DNA: TGTGCCAGCAGTGGAGGGACAGGGAGGGAAAAACTGTTTTTT
CDR3: CASSGGTGREKLFF

J: TRBJ2-1
V: TRBV10-1
D: .
size: .
DNA: TGCGCCAGCAGGGACAGGAGGGAGTTCTCCTACAATGAGCAGTTCTTC
CDR3: CASRDRREFSYNEQFF

J: TRBJ1-6
V: TRBV14
D: .
size: few
DNA: TGTGCCAGCAGCCAAGCGGGGAGACAATCACCCCTCCACTTT
CDR3: CASSQAGRQSPLHF

J: TRBJ2-5
V: TRBV2
D: TRBD2
size: .
DNA: TGTGCCAGCAGGATACGGGAGGGGGGAAGGCAAGAGACCCAGTACTTC
CDR3: CASRIREGGRQETQYF

J: TRBJ2-5
V: TRBV28
D: .
size: .
DNA: TGTGCCAGCAGTTCTGGAGGATTGAGACCCCAAGAGACCCAGTACTTC
CDR3: CASSSGGLRPQETQYF

J: TRBJ2-7
V: TRBV5-1
D: .
size: .
DNA: TGCGCCAGCAGCGCTACCGGGTCCCCGGAGCAGTACTTC
CDR3: CASSATGSPEQYF

J: TRBJ2-7
V: TRBV6-5
D: TRBD2
size: .
DNA: TGTGCCAGCAGGCGGACGGGGGGACCTTACGAGCAGTACTTC
CDR3: CASRRTGGPYEQYF

J: TRBJ2-2
V: TRBV5-4
D: TRBD1
size: .
DNA: TGTGCCAGCAGCCCCCGGACAGGGCCGAACACCGGGGAGCTGTTTTTT
CDR3: CASSPRTGPNTGELFF

J: TRBJ1-3
V: TRBV30
D: .
size: .
DNA: TGTGCCTGGAGTCCCCCATTCCCTGGAAACACCATATATTTT
CDR3: CAWSPPFPGNTIYF

J: TRBJ2-1
V: TRBV2
D: TRBD2
size: .
DNA: TGTGCCAGCAGTCGAACTAGCGGGGGGGCGCAGCAGTTCTTC
CDR3: CASSRTSGGAQQFF

J: TRBJ2-7
V: TRBV13
D: .
size: .
DNA: TGTGCCAGCAGCTTTGGCCCGGGGAGCGAGCAGTACTTC
CDR3: CASSFGPGSEQYF

J: TRBJ1-5
V: TRBV7-2
D: TRBD1
size: .
DNA: TGTGCCAGCAGCCCGGACAGGGAACAGCCCAATCAGCCCCAGCATTTT
CDR3: CASSPDREQPNQPQHF

J: TRBJ1-2
V: TRBV27
D: TRBD1
size: .
DNA: TGTGCCAGCAGGGCTTGGACAGGGCCGTCTAACTATGGCTACACCTTC
CDR3: CASRAWTGPSNYGYTF

J: TRBJ2-5
V: TRBV30
D: .
size: .
DNA: TGTGCCTGGAGTGTCAGGTTGGGAGAGACCCAGTACTTC
CDR3: CAWSVRLGETQYF

J: TRBJ1-2
V: TRBV10-2
D: TRBD1
size: .
DNA: TGCGCCAGCAACACAGGGGCCTATGGCTACACCTTC
CDR3: CASNTGAYGYTF

J: TRBJ2-2
V: TRBV5-1
D: TRBD1
size: .
DNA: TGCGCCAGCAGCGTATGGACAGGGGTTGCCGGGGAGCTGTTTTTT
CDR3: CASSVWTGVAGELFF

J: TRBJ1-6
V: TRBV27
D: .
size: .
DNA: TGTGCCAGCAGTTTTCTGGGCCCGTCACCCCTCCACTTT
CDR3: CASSFLGPSPLHF

J: TRBJ2-3
V: TRBV30
D: .
size: .
DNA: TGTGCCTGGCAGGCCGCGTCCGCTACAGATACGCAGTATTTT
CDR3: CAWQAASATDTQYF

J: TRBJ2-1
V: TRBV7-6
D: TRBD1
size: .
DNA: TGTGCCAGCAGCTTAGACCCCACCTGGCGGGACAGGCGGAGAGACAATGAGCAGTTCTTC
CDR3: CASSLDPTWRDRRRDNEQFF

J: TRBJ2-7
V: TRBV2
D: .
size: .
DNA: TGTGCCAGCAGTGAGACCCTCCCGCGGGGCGAGCAGTACTTC
CDR3: CASSETLPRGEQYF

J: TRBJ1-4
V: TRBV3-1/TRBV3-2
D: TRBD1
size: .
DNA: TGTGCCAGCAGCCAATGGGACAGGAATGAAAAACTGTTTTTT
CDR3: CASSQWDRNEKLFF

J: TRBJ1-1
V: TRBV12-3/TRBV12-4
D: .
size: .
DNA: TGTGCCAGCAGTTTCCCGGGGAAGGCTGAAGCTTTCTTT
CDR3: CASSFPGKAEAFF

J: TRBJ1-1
V: TRBV3-1/TRBV3-2
D: .
size: .
DNA: TGTGCCAGCAGTCAGCGACAGGACACTGAAGCTTTCTTT
CDR3: CASSQRQDTEAFF

J: TRBJ1-1
V: TRBV7-8
D: TRBD1
size: .
DNA: TGTGCCAGCAGCATACAGGGGGCGGACACTGAAGCTTTCTTT
CDR3: CASSIQGADTEAFF

J: TRBJ1-5
V: TRBV15
D: TRBD1
size: .
DNA: TGTGCCACCAGCAGAGCCCCAGGGGGGATTAATCAGCCCCAGCATTTT
CDR3: CATSRAPGGINQPQHF

J: TRBJ1-2
V: TRBV6-1
D: .
size: .
DNA: TGTGCCAGCAGTGAATTAGCAGGGGACTATGGCTACACCTTC
CDR3: CASSELAGDYGYTF

J: TRBJ1-3
V: TRBV6-6
D: .
size: .
DNA: TGTGCCAGCAAGGCGGACTCTGGAAACACCATATATTTT
CDR3: CASKADSGNTIYF

J: TRBJ1-1
V: TRBV19
D: TRBD1
size: .
DNA: TGTGCCAGTAGTATAAAGACAGGGCTGAACACTGAAGCTTTCTTT
CDR3: CASSIKTGLNTEAFF

J: TRBJ1-5
V: TRBV15
D: .
size: .
DNA: TGTGCCACCAGCAGCCGGGGGGGATTCGGCCAGCCCCAGCATTTT
CDR3: CATSSRGGFGQPQHF

J: TRBJ2-3
V: TRBV18
D: .
size: .
DNA: TGTGCCAGCTCACCCCAGGGGGGAGGCACAGATACGCAGTATTTT
CDR3: CASSPQGGGTDTQYF

J: TRBJ2-1
V: TRBV2
D: TRBD2
size: .
DNA: TGTGCCAGCCATTCGCGGGGGGGCGACAATGAGCAGTTCTTC
CDR3: CASHSRGGDNEQFF

J: TRBJ2-7
V: TRBV20-1
D: TRBD2
size: .
DNA: TGCAGTGCTAGTCGACTCGAGCGGGGATCCTACGAGCAGTACTTC
CDR3: CSASRLERGSYEQYF

J: TRBJ2-2
V: TRBV9
D: .
size: .
DNA: TGTGCCAGCAGCCCGATACCGGGTCTTTCCAACACCGGGGAGCTGTTTTTT
CDR3: CASSPIPGLSNTGELFF

J: TRBJ1-5
V: TRBV6-6
D: .
size: .
DNA: TGTGCCAGCAAGGGGTCAACAGGAGATCAGCCCCAGCATTTT
CDR3: CASKGSTGDQPQHF

J: TRBJ1-5
V: TRBV10-3
D: .
size: .
DNA: TGTGCCATCAGTCAGGGATCCAGCAATCAGCCCCAGCATTTT
CDR3: CAISQGSSNQPQHF

J: TRBJ1-1
V: TRBV6-5
D: .
size: .
DNA: TGTGCCAGCAGTCCCACAGGGTACACTGAAGCTTTCTTT
CDR3: CASSPTGYTEAFF

J: TRBJ1-1
V: TRBV7-2
D: .
size: .
DNA: TGTGCCAGCAGCTTCCAGGGATTGGACACTGAAGCTTTCTTT
CDR3: CASSFQGLDTEAFF

J: TRBJ1-2
V: TRBV3-1/TRBV3-2
D: .
size: .
DNA: TGTGCCAGCAGTCGACGGACAGAGTATGGCTACACCTTC
CDR3: CASSRRTEYGYTF

J: TRBJ2-1
V: TRBV2
D: .
size: .
DNA: TGTGCCAGCGGGCGACAGAGCTCCTACAATGAGCAGTTCTTC
CDR3: CASGRQSSYNEQFF

J: TRBJ2-7
V: TRBV7-2
D: .
size: .
DNA: TGTGCCACCACTTACCGGGACTCCTACGAGCAGTACTTC
CDR3: CATTYRDSYEQYF

J: TRBJ1-5
V: TRBV25-1
D: TRBD1
size: .
DNA: TGTGCCACTCACGGGACAGGGGCGCCCGGAAATGATCAGCCCCAGCATTTT
CDR3: CATHGTGAPGNDQPQHF

J: TRBJ2-7
V: TRBV6-1
D: TRBD2
size: .
DNA: TGTGCCAGCAGTGCTCCTAGCGGGGGGGTTGGTACCTACGAGCAGTACTTC
CDR3: CASSAPSGGVGTYEQYF

J: TRBJ2-4
V: TRBV20-1
D: .
size: .
DNA: TGCAGTGCTAGTGGTGAAACAGGCTCCCTAGCCAAAAACATTCAGTACTTC
CDR3: CSASGETGSLAKNIQYF

J: TRBJ2-5
V: TRBV3-1/TRBV3-2
D: TRBD2
size: .
DNA: TGTGCCAGCAGCCGGGCGGGAGGCCCGGAGACCCAGTACTTC
CDR3: CASSRAGGPETQYF

J: TRBJ2-1
V: TRBV5-1
D: .
size: once
DNA: TGCGCCAGCAGCTTGTCTAGCCCAACCTACAATGAGCAGTTCTTC
CDR3: CASSLSSPTYNEQFF

J: TRBJ1-2
V: TRBV2
D: TRBD1
size: .
DNA: TGTGCCAGCAGTGAGGGACAGGGTAGAGTTGGTGGCTACACCTTC
CDR3: CASSEGQGRVGGYTF